The 25 T cell receptor beta chains given below trace back to one sample, sequenced in a study of T cell responses to AZD1222 COVID-19 vaccine. The data were produced by immunoSEQ multiplex PCR, yet TCRdb's version contains in-frame clones alone and is incomplete. The sample has about 150,000 clones; about nine tenths are singletons. Material: peripheral blood, obtained 28 days after the second AZD1222 dose. The receptors shown here come from an adult who received the AZD1222 COVID-19 vaccine.

This clone turned up a few times. The chain uses TRBV6-1 and TRBJ2-5, with 10 nucleotides matching TRBD2. This CDR3 region has 16 residues. CDR1 is MNHNS and CDR2 is SASEGT in the germline V gene. The junction had 12 bases not matched to a gene; V was cut back by 4 bases and J by 7 bases. The CDR3 here is CASSALAGVVGGTQYF. DNA for the CDR3: TGTGCCAGCAGTGCCCTAGCGGGGGTCGTTGGGGGGACCCAGTACTTC.

The chain uses TRBV7-8 and TRBJ1-2, with D possibly being TRBD1 (5 bases). CDR1 SGHVS and CDR2 FQNEAQ come from the germline V gene. The CDR3 has 16 residues. The V end lost 5 bases, the J end lost 0 bases, and 16 bases lay between the germline ends. In DNA, the CDR3 is TGTGCCAGCAGCGTGTCGGGGGGAGCTGCTAACTATGGCTACACCTTC. It translates to CASSVSGGAANYGYTF.

The sample holds one count of this clone. This sequence joins TRBV10-3 and TRBJ2-6; no definite D call. Germline loops: CDR1 ENHRY, CDR2 SYGVKD. This CDR3 is built from 17 residues. Trimming pared 2 bases from V and 0 bases from J, leaving 11 bases between. DNA for the CDR3: TGTGCCATCAGTGAGCGCGGACCGGTCTCTGGGGCCAACGTCCTGACTTTC. This translates into CAISERGPVSGANVLTF.

The V gene is TRBV5-1, the J gene TRBJ2-6, with 9 bases fitting TRBD1. Germline CDR1 SGHRS, CDR2 YFSETQ. The CDR3 has 16 amino acids. J was trimmed by 4 bases and V by 3 bases; bases with no gene match: 5. CDR3 sequence: CASSYNRGLGANVLTF. The CDR3, as DNA: TGCGCCAGCAGCTATAACAGGGGGCTCGGGGCCAACGTCCTGACTTTC.

The genes are TRBV7-8 and TRBJ1-5; no definite D call. There are 15 residues in the CDR3. Deletions cut 4 bases from V and 0 bases from J, with 10 bases between. Looked up from germline, CDR1 is SGHVS and CDR2 is FQNEAQ. CDR3 sequence reads: CASSSTAYSNQPQHF. The CDR3 coding sequence is TGTGCCAGCAGCTCAACAGCGTATAGCAATCAGCCCCAGCATTTT.

The chain joins TRBV19 to TRBJ2-1; tentatively, D is TRBD2 (6 bases). The V gene lost 5 bases and the J gene lost 3 bases, with 14 bases spanning the gap. This CDR3 has 15 residues. In germline, CDR1 is LNHDA, CDR2 SQIVND (reference sequence). The CDR3 DNA reads as TGTGCCAGTAGTCTCGACTCCGGGGGCTACAATGAGCAGTTCTTC. Translated, it gives CASSLDSGGYNEQFF.

This chain connects TRBV19 to TRBJ2-7; weak D call: TRBD2 (6 bases). The V end was cut by 4 bases, the J end by 4 bases, with 14 bases between. Germline V CDR1 and CDR2: LNHDA, SQIVND (reference sequence). The CDR3 is 14 amino acids. The CDR3 is CASSRPGSSYEQYF. DNA of the CDR3: TGTGCCAGTAGTAGGCCCGGGAGTTCATACGAGCAGTACTTC.

This clone was seen a single time. The chain combines TRBV19 with TRBJ2-1; 13 bases fit TRBD2. The V segment lost 5 bases and the J segment 9 bases; nucleotides outside the gene matches: 7. The CDR3 has 15 residues. Germline-derived CDR1 and CDR2 are LNHDA and SQIVND (reference sequence). CDR3 sequence (DNA): TGTGCCAGTAGTCCGGGACTAGCGGGAAGTGCTGAGCAGTTCTTC. This gives the protein CASSPGLAGSAEQFF.

This clone was observed a handful of times. The rearrangement links TRBV29-1 to TRBJ1-2, with 7 bases matching TRBD1. Losses at the gene ends were 5 bases for V and 6 bases for J; bases not matched to a gene: 6. The length of the CDR3 is 12 residues. Germline CDR1 is SQVTM and CDR2 is ANQGSEA. Here the CDR3 DNA reads TGCAGCGTTTGGAACCAGGGGGATGGCTACACCTTC. It translates to CSVWNQGDGYTF. The full variable domain, with the rest looked up from reference TRBV29-1 and TRBJ1-2, is SAVISQKPSRDICQRGTSLTIQCQVDSQVTMMFWYRQQPGQSLTLIATANQGSEATYESGFVIDKFPISRPNLTFSTLTVSNMSPEDSSIYLCSVWNQGDGYTFGSGTRLTVV.

This rearrangement joins TRBV4-2 to TRBJ1-3; 8 bases align to TRBD1. Germline loops: CDR1 LGHNA, CDR2 YNFKEQ. The CDR3 is 16 residues long. With V trimmed by 3 bases and J by 2 bases, 6 bases remained unmatched. The CDR3 protein is CASSHLDRGPGNTIYF. The CDR3 DNA reads TGTGCCAGCAGCCACCTCGACAGGGGCCCTGGAAACACCATATATTTT.

Written as DNA, the CDR3 is TGTGCCAGCAGTTTATTACCGCCAACCCGGGGCTACACCTTC. Translating it yields CASSLLPPTRGYTF. The chain carries TRBV27 and TRBJ1-2; D uncertain. Germline V lookup: CDR1 MNHEY, CDR2 SMNVEV (reference sequence). The CDR3 consists of 14 residues. V lost 1 base and J lost 8, with 14 bases in between.

V usage is TRBV2 and J usage is TRBJ2-1, with 7 positions matching TRBD2. There are 17 residues in the CDR3. Germline CDR1 SNHLY, CDR2 FYNNEI. The junction had 14 bases not matched to a gene; V was cut back by 3 bases and J by 6 bases. DNA for the CDR3: TGTGCCAGCAGTGATTATGGGGGGAGGGCCCCGGGCAATGAGCAGTTCTTC. Translated, it gives CASSDYGGRAPGNEQFF. Based on the CDR3 plus reference TRBV2 and TRBJ2-1, the full variable domain is EPEVTQTPSHQVTQMGQEVILRCVPISNHLYFYWYRQILGQKVEFLVSFYNNEISEKSEIFDDQFSVERPDGSNFTLKIRSTKLEDSAMYFCASSDYGGRAPGNEQFFGPGTRLTVL.

The chain links TRBV5-1 to TRBJ2-2; TRBD2 matches 14 bases. Germline assignment: CDR1 SGHRS and CDR2 YFSETQ. The CDR3 runs 18 residues. With V trimmed by 5 bases and J by 0 bases, 6 bases remained unmatched. CDR3 DNA: TGCGCCAGCAGGTGGACTAGCGGGGGGTACGCGAACACCGGGGAGCTGTTTTTT. Protein sequence: CASRWTSGGYANTGELFF.

The chain carries TRBV7-6 and TRBJ2-3; 12 bases are a match to TRBD2. The germline V gene has CDR1 SGHVS and CDR2 FNYEAQ. This CDR3 has 16 residues. Trimming took 5 bases from V and 3 from J; bases not matched to a gene: 6. The CDR3 sequence is CASSTGTSGYTDTQYF. The DNA of the CDR3 is TGTGCCAGCAGCACAGGGACTAGCGGGTATACAGATACGCAGTATTTT. Supplemented by reference TRBV7-6 and TRBJ2-3, the full variable domain reads GAGVSQSPRYKVTKRGQDVALRCDPISGHVSLYWYRQALGQGPEFLTYFNYEAQQDKSGLPNDRFSAERPEGSISTLTIQRTEQRDSAMYRCASSTGTSGYTDTQYFGPGTRLTVL.

This chain uses TRBV5-6 with TRBJ1-1, with TRBD1 matching over 9 bases. Trimming at V came to 3 bases and at J to 4 bases, leaving 16 bases not matched to a gene. This CDR3 is built from 18 residues. Germline loops: CDR1 SGHDT, CDR2 YYEEEE. CDR3 residues: CASSSDTRGQGVSTEAFF. CDR3 nucleotides: TGTGCCAGCAGCTCAGATACTCGGGGACAGGGAGTTTCCACTGAAGCTTTCTTT.

This clone was picked up one time. This chain's CDR3 is CSVEEGQSIQYF. Here the CDR3 DNA reads TGCAGCGTTGAAGAGGGGCAGAGCATTCAGTACTTC. The genes are TRBV29-1 and TRBJ2-4; D is possibly TRBD1 (5 bases). The CDR3 length is 12 residues. Germline CDR1 reads SQVTM; CDR2 reads ANQGSEA. V lost 0 bases and J lost 9, with 9 bases in between.

This chain joins TRBV27 and TRBJ1-6; unclear D gene. Trimming removed 10 bases at V and 10 bases at J, with 32 bases between. The CDR3 is 18 residues long. The V gene's germline CDR1 is MNHEY and CDR2 SMNVEV (reference sequence). This CDR3 is CATSLRVGNPGLTSPLHF. The CDR3 coding sequence is TGTGCCACCTCGCTTAGGGTCGGAAATCCGGGTCTTACCTCACCCCTCCACTTT.

The chain couples TRBV9 to TRBJ1-1, with 9 bases lining up with TRBD1. The CDR3 totals 16 residues. In germline, CDR1 is SGDLS, CDR2 YYNGEE. The V gene end was trimmed by 0 bases and the J gene end by 4 bases; junction bases not matched to a gene: 7. The chain's CDR3 is CASSVVGQGVATEAFF. CDR3 bases: TGTGCCAGCAGCGTAGTGGGACAGGGTGTGGCCACTGAAGCTTTCTTT.

The V call is TRBV4-2, the J call TRBJ2-1; 7 bases match TRBD2. The CDR3 covers 18 residues. Germline CDR1 is LGHNA and CDR2 is YNFKEQ. Trimming cost V 2 bases and J 0 bases; bases outside gene matches: 10. The CDR3 DNA follows: TGTGCCAGCAGCCAATCTGATCTAGCGGTCCACTCCTACAATGAGCAGTTCTTC. The encoded protein is CASSQSDLAVHSYNEQFF.

Notes on this clone: Other DNA sequences in this specimen translate into the identical CDR3. The rearrangement links TRBV11-3 to TRBJ1-2; the D gene is possibly TRBD1 (5 bases). Germline assignment: CDR1 SGHNT and CDR2 YENEEA. V lost 4 bases to trimming and J lost 0 bases, with 9 bases between them. This CDR3 is built from 14 residues. Written as DNA, the CDR3 is TGTGCCAGCAGCTCGCAGGGTTCTAACTATGGCTACACCTTC. This sequence encodes CASSSQGSNYGYTF.

The chain couples TRBV2 to TRBJ1-2, with TRBD1 matching over 7 bases. The trim removed 1 base at V and 6 bases at J, leaving 8 bases unmatched. This CDR3 spans 15 amino acids. Per germline, CDR1 SNHLY and CDR2 FYNNEI. The CDR3 spells CASSEGYRGGDGYTF. The DNA for the CDR3 is TGTGCCAGCAGTGAAGGCTACAGGGGCGGGGATGGCTACACCTTC.

This clone was seen a handful of times. This chain connects TRBV18 to TRBJ1-4, with a tentative D call TRBD1 (5 bases). This CDR3 is built from 14 residues. Per the germline V gene, CDR1 is KGHSH and CDR2 is LQKENI. Trimming cost V 5 bases and J 5 bases, with 12 bases left between them. The CDR3 sequence is CASSTTAENEKLFF. The CDR3, as DNA: TGTGCCAGCTCAACGACAGCCGAGAATGAAAAACTGTTTTTT. The full variable domain, completed using reference TRBV18 and TRBJ1-4, is NAGVMQNPRHLVRRRGQEARLRCSPMKGHSHVYWYRQLPEEGLKFMVYLQKENIIDESGMPKERFSAEFPKEGPSILRIQQVVRGDSAAYFCASSTTAENEKLFFGSGTQLSVL.

A few counts support this clone. Other DNA sequences in this sample translate to the same CDR3. The rearrangement links TRBV3-1 (or the pseudogene TRBV3-2) to TRBJ2-7; D is unresolved. V was cut by 3 bases and J by 3 bases, with 3 bases left in between. The CDR3 loop spans 11 amino acids. Germline V gene sequence: CDR1 LGHDT, CDR2 YNNKEL (reference sequence). The CDR3 spells CASSQGYEQYF. The CDR3 DNA is TGTGCCAGCAGCCAGGGCTACGAGCAGTACTTC.

The chain employs TRBV7-9 and TRBJ1-5, with no clear D. The CDR3 is 17 residues long. V was pared by 1 base and J by 2 bases, with 15 bases between. Per the germline V gene, CDR1 is SEHNR and CDR2 is FQNEAQ (reference sequence). The CDR3 here is CASSLEFSGLRNQPQHF. CDR3 DNA: TGTGCCAGCAGCTTAGAATTTTCGGGCCTTCGCAATCAGCCCCAGCATTTT.

This clone appeared once. The V call is TRBV10-3, the J call TRBJ1-2, with unresolved D. The V and J ends lost 3 bases and 1 base respectively, with 9 bases between them. The CDR3 contains 14 residues. CDR1 ENHRY and CDR2 SYGVKD come from the germline V gene. The CDR3 here is CAISDVRVNYGYTF. The CDR3 DNA reads as TGTGCCATCAGTGATGTCCGGGTTAACTATGGCTACACCTTC.